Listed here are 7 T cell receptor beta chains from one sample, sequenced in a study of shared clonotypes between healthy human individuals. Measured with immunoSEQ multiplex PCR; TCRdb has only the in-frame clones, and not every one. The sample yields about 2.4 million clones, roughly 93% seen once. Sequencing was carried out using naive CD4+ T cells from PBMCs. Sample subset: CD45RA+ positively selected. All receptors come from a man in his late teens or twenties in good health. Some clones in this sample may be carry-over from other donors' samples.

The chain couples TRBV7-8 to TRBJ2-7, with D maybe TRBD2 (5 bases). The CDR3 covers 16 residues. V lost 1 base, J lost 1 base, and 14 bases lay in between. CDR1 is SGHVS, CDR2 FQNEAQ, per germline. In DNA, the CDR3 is TGTGCCAGCAGCTTAGGGCTGGGCGGGTATTCCTACGAGCAGTACTTC. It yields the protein CASSLGLGGYSYEQYF.

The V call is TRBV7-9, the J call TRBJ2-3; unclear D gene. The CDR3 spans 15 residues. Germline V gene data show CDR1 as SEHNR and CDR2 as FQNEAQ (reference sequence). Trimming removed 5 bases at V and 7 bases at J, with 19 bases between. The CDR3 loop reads CASSPLTPSHNTQYF. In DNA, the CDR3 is TGTGCCAGCAGCCCCCTTACCCCCTCACATAATACGCAGTATTTT.

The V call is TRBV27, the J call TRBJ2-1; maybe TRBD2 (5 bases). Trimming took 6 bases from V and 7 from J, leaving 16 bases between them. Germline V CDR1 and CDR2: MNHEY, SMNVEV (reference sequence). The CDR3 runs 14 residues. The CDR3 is CASRNQQRGNEQFF. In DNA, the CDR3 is TGTGCCAGCAGAAACCAGCAGAGAGGGAATGAGCAGTTCTTC.

The CDR3 DNA is TGTGCCATCAGCCCTCAAGGGGTTCCTAACTATGGCTACACCTTC. It encodes CAISPQGVPNYGYTF. V gene TRBV10-3 combines with J gene TRBJ1-2; tentative D call: TRBD1 (5 bases). Trimming took off 6 bases at V and 0 bases at J, with 14 bases between the two ends. The CDR3 is 15 residues long. In germline, CDR1 is ENHRY, CDR2 SYGVKD.

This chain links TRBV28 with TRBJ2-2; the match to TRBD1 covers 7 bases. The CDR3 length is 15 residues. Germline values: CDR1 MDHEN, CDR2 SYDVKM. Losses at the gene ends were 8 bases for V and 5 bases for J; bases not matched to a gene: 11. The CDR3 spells CASSEGGAGTGELFF. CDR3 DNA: TGTGCCAGCTCCGAAGGGGGCGCAGGGACCGGGGAGCTGTTTTTT.

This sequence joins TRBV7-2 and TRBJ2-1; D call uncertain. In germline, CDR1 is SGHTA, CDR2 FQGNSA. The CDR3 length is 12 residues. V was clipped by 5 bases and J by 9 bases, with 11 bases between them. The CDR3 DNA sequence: TGTGCCAGCAGCCCAAATTTGGTTGAGCAGTTCTTC. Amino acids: CASSPNLVEQFF.

In DNA form, the CDR3 reads TGTGCCAGCAGCTTAAGGCAACCGGGACAGGGGTCCGGGGAGCTGTTTTTT. As protein: CASSLRQPGQGSGELFF. The chain couples TRBV7-3 to TRBJ2-2, with TRBD1 matching 10 bases. The CDR3 has 17 residues. V was clipped by 1 base and J by 6 bases; unmatched bases: 8. Germline V lookup: CDR1 SGHTA, CDR2 FQGTGA. Looking up the rest from reference TRBV7-3 and TRBJ2-2 gives the full variable domain: GAGVSQTPSNKVTEKGKYVELRCDPISGHTALYWYRQSLGQGPEFLIYFQGTGAADDSGLPNDRFFAVRPEGSVSTLKIQRTERGDSAVYLCASSLRQPGQGSGELFFGEGSRLTVL.